Listed below are T cell receptor beta chains from one sample, sequenced in a study of T cell responses to AZD1222 COVID-19 vaccine. Libraries were prepared by immunoSEQ multiplex PCR; TCRdb keeps only in-frame clonotypes and omits some of them. The sample has more than 80,000 clones; 90% to 95% are singletons. This specimen was peripheral blood, taken 28 days after the second AZD1222 dose. The receptor source for this set is an adult who received the AZD1222 COVID-19 vaccine. The CDR3 runs from the conserved cysteine through the conserved F or W. D genes are given only for firm matches. Clone size is given for some rows only: seen once, a few or many times, or a class if the clone is expanded.

v_gene	d_gene	abundance	j_gene	CDR3aa	CDR3nt
TRBV5-1	-	-	TRBJ2-2	CASSFSVDGELFF	TGCGCCAGCAGCTTTAGCGTGGACGGGGAGCTGTTTTTT
TRBV28	-	-	TRBJ2-7	CASSLTTPYEQYF	TGTGCCAGCAGTCTGACTACTCCCTACGAGCAGTACTTC
TRBV19	-	-	TRBJ1-1	CASKGPRPTMNTEAFF	TGTGCCAGTAAGGGGCCCCGGCCGACTATGAACACTGAAGCTTTCTTT
TRBV4-2	-	-	TRBJ1-2	CASSQDGRNYGYTF	TGTGCCAGCAGCCAAGATGGACGGAACTATGGCTACACCTTC
TRBV15	TRBD1	few	TRBJ1-1	CATSRGLAGGTEAFF	TGTGCCACCAGCAGAGGTCTCGCAGGGGGCACTGAAGCTTTCTTT
TRBV5-6	TRBD1	-	TRBJ2-5	CASSQTGVDETQYF	TGTGCCAGCAGCCAGACAGGGGTAGATGAGACCCAGTACTTC
TRBV19	-	-	TRBJ1-2	CASSDTGPANYGYTF	TGTGCCAGTAGCGATACAGGGCCAGCTAACTATGGCTACACCTTC
TRBV5-4	-	-	TRBJ1-6	CASSIRSSYNSPLHF	TGTGCCAGCAGCATCAGAAGCTCCTATAATTCACCCCTCCACTTT
TRBV5-4	TRBD1	-	TRBJ2-7	CASSSGTGLSYEQYF	TGTGCCAGCAGCTCCGGGACAGGGCTTTCCTACGAGCAGTACTTC
TRBV7-2	TRBD1	once	TRBJ1-2	CASSHTGTGTNYGYTF	TGTGCCAGCAGTCACACCGGGACAGGGACTAACTATGGCTACACCTTC
TRBV7-6	TRBD2	-	TRBJ2-5	CASSPTGTTQETQYF	TGTGCCAGCAGCCCCACCGGGACTACACAAGAGACCCAGTACTTC
TRBV7-3	-	-	TRBJ2-3	CASSSGPSTDTQYF	TGTGCCAGCAGCTCCGGGCCCTCCACAGATACGCAGTATTTT
TRBV5-5	TRBD1	-	TRBJ1-1	CASSLVGQANTEAFF	TGTGCCAGCAGCTTGGTCGGACAGGCGAACACTGAAGCTTTCTTT
TRBV28	TRBD2	-	TRBJ2-7	CASSSRERPPRYEQYF	TGTGCCAGCAGTTCGCGGGAGAGACCTCCACGATACGAGCAGTACTTC
TRBV5-4	TRBD1	-	TRBJ1-1	CASSRTGFTEAFF	TGTGCCAGCAGCCGGACAGGGTTTACTGAAGCTTTCTTT
TRBV11-2	-	-	TRBJ2-1	CASSLARGPGNEQFF	TGTGCCAGCAGCTTAGCGCGGGGGCCAGGGAATGAGCAGTTCTTC
TRBV12-3/TRBV12-4	-	-	TRBJ1-6	CASSFSNSPLHF	TGTGCCAGCAGTTTTAGTAATTCACCCCTCCACTTT
TRBV5-8	-	-	TRBJ1-1	CASSLGVARGTEAFF	TGTGCCAGCAGCTTGGGAGTAGCTCGGGGTACTGAAGCTTTCTTT
TRBV18	-	-	TRBJ1-1	CASSPISMNTEAFF	TGTGCCAGCTCACCTATCTCAATGAACACTGAAGCTTTCTTT
TRBV27	-	-	TRBJ2-3	CASSSALAVTDTQYF	TGTGCCAGTTCTTCGGCACTCGCAGTTACAGATACGCAGTATTTT
TRBV5-1	TRBD1	-	TRBJ1-6	CASSFGQAPYNSPLHF	TGCGCCAGCAGCTTCGGACAGGCCCCTTATAATTCACCCCTCCACTTT
TRBV4-1	-	-	TRBJ1-6	CASSGAESSYNSPLHF	TGCGCCAGCAGCGGGGCAGAGAGCTCCTATAATTCACCCCTCCACTTT
TRBV6-2/TRBV6-3	-	-	TRBJ2-6	CASSAPSGANVLTF	TGTGCCAGCAGTGCCCCCTCTGGGGCCAACGTCCTGACTTTC
TRBV6-5	-	-	TRBJ2-1	CASSYMGSHNEQFF	TGTGCCAGCAGTTACATGGGCAGCCACAATGAGCAGTTCTTC
TRBV5-1	TRBD2	-	TRBJ2-2	CASSPGGTNTGELFF	TGCGCCAGCAGCCCCGGGGGGACGAACACCGGGGAGCTGTTTTTT
TRBV12-3/TRBV12-4	TRBD1	once	TRBJ2-7	CASSLRQGEQYF	TGTGCCAGCAGTTTACGACAGGGCGAGCAGTACTTC
TRBV12-3/TRBV12-4	TRBD1	-	TRBJ1-2	CASTPDRVGGYTF	TGTGCCAGCACCCCGGACAGGGTGGGCGGCTACACCTTC
TRBV6-6	TRBD1	-	TRBJ2-5	CASRLTGGEETQYF	TGTGCCAGCCGGTTGACAGGGGGCGAAGAGACCCAGTACTTC
TRBV19	TRBD1	medium-sized	TRBJ1-5	CASRLSGGNSNQPQHF	TGTGCCAGTAGGCTTTCAGGGGGTAATAGCAATCAGCCCCAGCATTTT
TRBV15	-	-	TRBJ1-4	CATSRRTRATNEKLFF	TGTGCCACCAGCAGACGCACAAGGGCAACTAATGAAAAACTGTTTTTT
TRBV19	TRBD2	-	TRBJ2-6	CASSDYGLAGGSSGANVLTF	TGTGCCAGTAGTGACTACGGACTAGCGGGGGGAAGCTCTGGGGCCAACGTCCTGACTTTC
TRBV2	TRBD1	-	TRBJ1-4	CASRAGGSNEKLFF	TGTGCCAGCAGAGCAGGGGGCTCAAATGAAAAACTGTTTTTT
TRBV6-2/TRBV6-3	-	-	TRBJ1-4	CASSYRQPAPLHLATNEKLFF	TGTGCCAGCAGTTACCGACAACCGGCACCACTTCACTTAGCAACTAATGAAAAACTGTTTTTT
TRBV12-2	-	-	TRBJ1-1	CASRAIRRSGNTEAFF	TGTGCAAGTCGCGCAATCAGGCGATCGGGGAACACTGAAGCTTTCTTT
TRBV4-2	TRBD1	-	TRBJ2-7	CASSARQGGKREFSYEQYF	TGTGCCAGCAGCGCGCGACAGGGTGGGAAGAGGGAATTTTCCTACGAGCAGTACTTC
TRBV3-1/TRBV3-2	-	-	TRBJ2-1	CASSHLGKLNEQFF	TGTGCCAGCAGCCACCTAGGGAAGCTCAATGAGCAGTTCTTC
TRBV6-5	-	-	TRBJ1-1	CASQGMNTEAFF	TGTGCCAGTCAGGGAATGAACACTGAAGCTTTCTTT
TRBV18	-	-	TRBJ1-4	CASSQAWTNEKLFF	TGTGCCAGCTCACAAGCCTGGACTAATGAAAAACTGTTTTTT
TRBV2	TRBD2	-	TRBJ2-4	CASRVGLAGRNIQYF	TGTGCCAGCAGAGTAGGACTAGCGGGGAGAAACATTCAGTACTTC
TRBV11-3	-	-	TRBJ2-7	CASSLGRQSYEQYF	TGTGCCAGCAGCTTAGGTCGTCAGTCCTACGAGCAGTACTTC
TRBV11-2	-	-	TRBJ2-5	CASSLVGFGVQETQYF	TGTGCCAGCAGCTTAGTCGGTTTCGGGGTCCAAGAGACCCAGTACTTC
TRBV14	TRBD1	once	TRBJ1-1	CASSPTGQGRRDTEAFF	TGTGCCAGCAGCCCCACAGGACAGGGGCGGAGGGACACTGAAGCTTTCTTT
TRBV2	-	-	TRBJ1-2	CASSPDRYGYTF	TGTGCCAGCAGTCCCGACAGATACGGCTACACCTTC
TRBV28	TRBD1	-	TRBJ1-2	CASSMTGTVYGYTF	TGTGCCAGCAGCATGACAGGGACGGTCTATGGCTACACCTTC
TRBV5-3	TRBD1	-	TRBJ1-2	CARSPQQTGGWGYTF	TGTGCCAGAAGCCCCCAACAAACAGGGGGTTGGGGCTACACCTTC
TRBV30	-	-	TRBJ1-1	CAWSLRNTEAFF	TGTGCCTGGAGTCTCAGGAACACTGAAGCTTTCTTT
TRBV6-6	TRBD2	-	TRBJ2-2	CASSRGGLGSSGGTGELFF	TGTGCCAGCAGTCGGGGCGGGTTAGGGTCTAGCGGAGGGACCGGGGAGCTGTTTTTT
TRBV11-2	-	-	TRBJ1-1	CASSLDRTSTEAFF	TGTGCCAGCAGCTTAGACCGTACTAGCACTGAAGCTTTCTTT
TRBV5-6	-	-	TRBJ1-2	CASSLMGRNYGYTF	TGTGCCAGCAGCTTGATGGGCAGAAACTATGGCTACACCTTC
TRBV19	-	-	TRBJ1-2	CASSAAGVRGDGYTF	TGTGCCAGTAGTGCAGCAGGGGTTAGAGGGGATGGCTACACCTTC
TRBV29-1	TRBD1	-	TRBJ1-5	CSAGTGNQPQHF	TGCAGCGCTGGGACAGGCAATCAGCCCCAGCATTTT
TRBV30	-	-	TRBJ1-1	CAWEGGGRTEAFF	TGTGCCTGGGAAGGAGGGGGGCGGACTGAAGCTTTCTTT
TRBV6-5	-	-	TRBJ2-7	CASSSPSGASYEQYF	TGTGCCAGCAGTTCCCCCTCCGGGGCTTCCTACGAGCAGTACTTC
TRBV29-1	-	-	TRBJ2-2	CSVQMNTGELFF	TGCAGCGTTCAGATGAACACCGGGGAGCTGTTTTTT